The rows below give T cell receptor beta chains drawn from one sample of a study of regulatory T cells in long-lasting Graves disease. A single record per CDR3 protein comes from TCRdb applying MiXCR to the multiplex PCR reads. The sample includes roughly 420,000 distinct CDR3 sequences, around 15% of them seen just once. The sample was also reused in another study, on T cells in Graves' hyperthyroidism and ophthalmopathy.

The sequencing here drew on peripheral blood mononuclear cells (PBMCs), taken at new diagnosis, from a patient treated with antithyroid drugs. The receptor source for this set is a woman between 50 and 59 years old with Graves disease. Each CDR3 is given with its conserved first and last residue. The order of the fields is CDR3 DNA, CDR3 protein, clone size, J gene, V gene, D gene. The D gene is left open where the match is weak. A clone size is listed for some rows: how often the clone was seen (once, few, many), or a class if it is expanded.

DNA: TGTGCCAGCAGTTTGAGGAGGGAGCTCCTTTACAATGAGCAGTTCTTC
CDR3: CASSLRRELLYNEQFF
size: many
J: TRBJ2-1
V: TRBV27
D: .

DNA: TGTGCCAGTAGTACCTCCGGGACAGGGCGCTACGAGCAGTACTTC
CDR3: CASSTSGTGRYEQYF
size: .
J: TRBJ2-7
V: TRBV19
D: TRBD1

DNA: TGTGCCAGCAGCTTAGGAGGTCCCATGAACACTGAAGCTTTCTTT
CDR3: CASSLGGPMNTEAFF
size: many
J: TRBJ1-1
V: TRBV7-3
D: .

DNA: TGTGCCAGCAGCTTAGGGGATATTAATTCACCCCTCCACTTT
CDR3: CASSLGDINSPLHF
size: few
J: TRBJ1-6
V: TRBV12-3/TRBV12-4
D: .

DNA: TGCAGCGTTGAGGGCGGGACGGCCGTTTCTGGAAACACCATATATTTT
CDR3: CSVEGGTAVSGNTIYF
size: .
J: TRBJ1-3
V: TRBV29-1
D: .

DNA: TGTGCCAGCAGTGAATTCGGCGGACAGGACAACTATGGCTACACCTTC
CDR3: CASSEFGGQDNYGYTF
size: few
J: TRBJ1-2
V: TRBV6-2/TRBV6-3
D: TRBD1

DNA: TGTGCCAGCAGTCCCGACGGGACAGCTAATGAAAAACTGTTTTTT
CDR3: CASSPDGTANEKLFF
size: many
J: TRBJ1-4
V: TRBV12-3/TRBV12-4
D: TRBD1

DNA: TGTGCCAGCAGCTTCCCCTTGGGGTCCTACAATGAGCAGTTCTTC
CDR3: CASSFPLGSYNEQFF
size: many
J: TRBJ2-1
V: TRBV11-1
D: .

DNA: TGTGCCAGCAGTTTATCTTATGATACGCAGTATTTT
CDR3: CASSLSYDTQYF
size: few
J: TRBJ2-3
V: TRBV28
D: .

DNA: TGTGCCAGCAGTTCCGACGGGAAATACAATGAGCAGTTCTTC
CDR3: CASSSDGKYNEQFF
size: many
J: TRBJ2-1
V: TRBV28
D: .

DNA: TGCGCCAGCAGCTTGAGTCCAGCCCCGAACACCGGGGAGCTGTTTTTT
CDR3: CASSLSPAPNTGELFF
size: many
J: TRBJ2-2
V: TRBV5-1
D: .

DNA: TGTGCCAGCAGCCTCGGACAGGGATTATCCTACGAGCAGTACTTC
CDR3: CASSLGQGLSYEQYF
size: many
J: TRBJ2-7
V: TRBV11-2
D: TRBD1

DNA: TGTGCCAGCAGTGGTTCTACGGGACAGGGCCTCGGGCCCCAGCATTTT
CDR3: CASSGSTGQGLGPQHF
size: many
J: TRBJ1-5
V: TRBV6-1
D: TRBD1

DNA: TGTGCCAGCAGTTTAAAGACCGGGCCCGGGGCCAACGTCCTGACTTTC
CDR3: CASSLKTGPGANVLTF
size: many
J: TRBJ2-6
V: TRBV12-3/TRBV12-4
D: .

DNA: TGTGCCAGTAGTATCCTTAGCGGGATCCAAGAGACCCAGTACTTC
CDR3: CASSILSGIQETQYF
size: few
J: TRBJ2-5
V: TRBV19
D: TRBD2

DNA: TGTGCCAGCAGTTTGACCAGGGAGATTCCCTATGGCTACACCTTC
CDR3: CASSLTREIPYGYTF
size: many
J: TRBJ1-2
V: TRBV27
D: .

DNA: TGCAGCGTTGAAGCCGGAAAAGGGCACGAGCAGTACTTC
CDR3: CSVEAGKGHEQYF
size: many
J: TRBJ2-7
V: TRBV29-1
D: .

DNA: TGCAGTGCTACGACGGGTCCTCGGGAGACCCAGTACTTC
CDR3: CSATTGPRETQYF
size: .
J: TRBJ2-5
V: TRBV20-1
D: .

DNA: TGCAGTGCTAGAGTCCCCGGGACAGGGAATGAAAAACTGTTTTTT
CDR3: CSARVPGTGNEKLFF
size: many
J: TRBJ1-4
V: TRBV20-1
D: TRBD1

DNA: TGTGCCAGCAGCCCCGGGGGCGGGCAGTTCTTC
CDR3: CASSPGGGQFF
size: many
J: TRBJ2-1
V: TRBV11-2
D: .

DNA: TGTGCCTGGAGTGCCGGGACCACCAATGAGCAGTTCTTC
CDR3: CAWSAGTTNEQFF
size: .
J: TRBJ2-1
V: TRBV30
D: .

DNA: TGCAGTGCTAGAGACTGGACATCTACCTACGAGCAGTACTTC
CDR3: CSARDWTSTYEQYF
size: .
J: TRBJ2-7
V: TRBV20-1
D: .

DNA: TGTGCCAGCAGCTCAGGTTATGGACTAGCGGGCATCACAGATACGCAGTATTTT
CDR3: CASSSGYGLAGITDTQYF
size: many
J: TRBJ2-3
V: TRBV11-3
D: TRBD2

DNA: TGCAGCAGTAGCGGGGGCCAAGAGACCCAGTACTTC
CDR3: CSSSGGQETQYF
size: few
J: TRBJ2-5
V: TRBV20-1
D: TRBD2

DNA: TGCGCCAGCAGCTTAGGGACAGGGGTCTTAGGAAATCAGCCCCAGCATTTT
CDR3: CASSLGTGVLGNQPQHF
size: few
J: TRBJ1-5
V: TRBV5-1
D: TRBD1

DNA: TGCGCCAGCAGCCAACAGGGGGCTAACAATCAGCCCCAGCATTTT
CDR3: CASSQQGANNQPQHF
size: few
J: TRBJ1-5
V: TRBV4-1
D: TRBD1

DNA: TGTGCCTGGGGGACTAGCGGATACCATGAGCAGTTCTTC
CDR3: CAWGTSGYHEQFF
size: many
J: TRBJ2-1
V: TRBV30
D: TRBD2

DNA: TGTGCCAGCAGTGATGGGGATCAGCCCCAGCATTTT
CDR3: CASSDGDQPQHF
size: .
J: TRBJ1-5
V: TRBV2
D: .

DNA: TGCGCCAGCAGCTTGGGGCAGGGGGATACCAATGAGCAGTTCTTC
CDR3: CASSLGQGDTNEQFF
size: few
J: TRBJ2-1
V: TRBV5-1
D: TRBD1